This T cell receptor beta chain was identified in a study of T cell changes during pregnancy in multiple sclerosis. The method was immunoSEQ multiplex PCR; TCRdb's version includes in-frame clones alone and lacks a portion of them. The sample holds 110,000 or so clones, roughly 92% seen once. Comment on this clone: Other DNA sequences in the sample encode the same CDR3.

The CDR3 has 16 residues. CDR1 and CDR2 (germline): SGHRS, YFSETQ. The V end was cut by 1 base, the J end by 1 base, with 14 bases between. The specimen was peripheral blood, collected before pregnancy. This TCR came from a female donor with multiple sclerosis, enrolled in a pregnancy study. The V gene is TRBV5-1, the J gene TRBJ1-2; tentatively, D is TRBD1 (6 bases). The CDR3 loop reads CASSLRGTHFNYGYTF. Here the CDR3 DNA reads TGCGCCAGCAGCTTGAGGGGGACGCATTTTAACTATGGCTACACCTTC. Full variable domain (remainder filled in from reference TRBV5-1 and TRBJ1-2): KAGVTQTPRYLIKTRGQQVTLSCSPISGHRSVSWYQQTPGQGLQFLFEYFSETQRNKGNFPGRFSGRQFSNSRSEMNVSTLELGDSALYLCASSLRGTHFNYGYTFGSGTRLTVV.